The next 25 T cell receptor beta chains were all read from a single sample in a study of shared clonotypes between healthy human individuals. The table came from immunoSEQ multiplex PCR; TCRdb's copy has only in-frame clones and leaves some out. This sample carries roughly 1,500,000 clones, roughly 98% of them seen once, and the ten largest clones take approximately 0.45%. Specimen: naive CD4+ T cells sorted from blood. The subset denotes: CD45RA+ positively selected. The receptors here all came from a man younger than 45 in good health.

This chain uses TRBV27 with TRBJ2-5; tentative D call: TRBD2 (5 bases). The V end lost 6 bases, the J end lost 9 bases, and 17 bases lay between the germline ends. The CDR3 contains 13 residues. CDR1 is MNHEY, CDR2 SMNVEV, per germline (reference sequence). For the CDR3, the DNA is TGTGCCAGCAGCACCGTCGGACTGCGGGCCCAGTACTTC. Amino acid sequence: CASSTVGLRAQYF.

The chain has TRBV7-2 and TRBJ2-5; 8 nucleotides agree with TRBD2. There are 16 residues in the CDR3. Trimming removed 2 bases from V and 7 bases from J; junction bases left unmatched: 12. CDR1 SGHTA and CDR2 FQGNSA come from the germline V gene. The CDR3 DNA sequence: TGTGCCAGCAGCTTACTACCCGGGAGGGCCCTCGGGACCCAGTACTTC. Its protein is CASSLLPGRALGTQYF.

This rearrangement joins TRBV28 to TRBJ1-2; TRBD1 matches 7 bases. Losses at the gene ends were 1 base for V and 8 bases for J; bases not matched to a gene: 16. Per the germline V gene, CDR1 is MDHEN and CDR2 is SYDVKM. This CDR3 has 17 amino acids. DNA of the CDR3: TGTGCCAGCAGTTTATATTTGGGCCGAGACAGGGAGGAAGGCTACACCTTC. Translated: CASSLYLGRDREEGYTF.

This sequence joins TRBV11-2 and TRBJ2-7; D perhaps matches TRBD1 (5 bases). Between the trimmed V and J ends, which lost 2 bases and 0 bases, there was a span of 17 bases. This CDR3 region has 17 residues. CDR1 and CDR2 from the germline V gene are SGHAT and FQNNGV. In nucleotides, the CDR3 is TGTGCCAGCAGCTTACACATTTACAGGAGTAGCTCCTACGAGCAGTACTTC. This translates into CASSLHIYRSSSYEQYF.

The V and J genes are TRBV6-5 and TRBJ1-1, with D perhaps TRBD1 (5 bases). CDR3 length: 13 residues. The germline V gene has CDR1 MNHEY and CDR2 SVGAGI. V lost 3 bases, J lost 7 bases, and 12 bases lay in between. Here the CDR3 DNA reads TGTGCCAGCAGTTATGCTCGGGGGATTGAAGCTTTCTTT. This translates into CASSYARGIEAFF.

V usage is TRBV7-3 and J usage is TRBJ2-7, with TRBD2 identical over 7 bases. The germline V gene has CDR1 SGHTA and CDR2 FQGTGA. This CDR3 comprises 16 residues. After removal of 2 bases from V and 4 bases from J, the junction contained 11 bases not matched to a gene. The CDR3, as DNA: TGTGCCAGCAGCTTAGATGGCGGGAGAGGTAAATACGAGCAGTACTTC. Amino acid sequence: CASSLDGGRGKYEQYF.

The chain has TRBV5-1 and TRBJ2-7; D might be TRBD1 or TRBD2, each matching 5 bases. V shed 6 bases and J shed 3 bases, with 19 bases lying between them. Germline V gene data show CDR1 as SGHRS and CDR2 as YFSETQ. The CDR3 is made up of 15 amino acids. Here the CDR3 reads CASNHGASGIYEQYF. CDR3 in DNA: TGCGCCAGCAACCATGGGGCTTCGGGGATCTACGAGCAGTACTTC.

The chain employs TRBV5-1 and TRBJ2-7; TRBD1 is a possible D gene (5 bases). CDR1 is SGHRS, CDR2 YFSETQ, per germline. V gave up 4 bases and J gave up 3 bases, with 11 bases separating them. The CDR3 is made up of 13 amino acids. CDR3 sequence reads: CASSPPGFYEQYF. The CDR3 DNA reads TGCGCCAGCAGCCCCCCAGGGTTCTACGAGCAGTACTTC.

J is TRBJ2-2 and V is TRBV9; D might be TRBD1 (6 bases). Germline-derived CDR1 and CDR2 are SGDLS and YYNGEE. The germline V and J ends were trimmed by 0 bases and 7 bases, with 13 bases remaining between them. There are 15 residues in the CDR3. In nucleotides, the CDR3 is TGTGCCAGCAGCGTAGCTACAGGGTCGTACGGGGAGCTGTTTTTT. Protein sequence: CASSVATGSYGELFF.

The chain couples TRBV5-1 to TRBJ2-1; a weak D match, TRBD2 (5 bases). CDR1 is SGHRS, CDR2 YFSETQ, per germline. V dropped 4 bases and J dropped 4 bases, with 18 bases sitting between them. The CDR3 covers 16 residues. DNA of the CDR3: TGCGCCAGCAGCCTGGTGACTACCCGATTGTACAATGAGCAGTTCTTC. As protein: CASSLVTTRLYNEQFF.

The table lists this clone with a few counts. The chain links TRBV7-2 to TRBJ2-5; possibly TRBD2 for D (6 bases). Germline V CDR1 and CDR2: SGHTA, FQGNSA. V dropped 5 bases and J dropped 9 bases, with 10 bases sitting between them. The CDR3 has 11 amino acids. The CDR3 is CASSNPSAQYF. CDR3 nucleotides: TGTGCCAGCAGCAATCCTAGCGCCCAGTACTTC. The variable domain in full, with the rest retrieved from reference TRBV7-2 and TRBJ2-5, is GAGVSQSPSNKVTEKGKDVELRCDPISGHTALYWYRQSLGQGLEFLIYFQGNSAPDKSGLPSDRFSAERTGGSVSTLTIQRTQQEDSAVYLCASSNPSAQYFGPGTRLLVL.

The CDR3 sequence is CASSLALQGEAFF. CDR3 DNA: TGTGCCAGCAGCTTAGCGCTCCAGGGTGAAGCTTTCTTT. The chain recombines TRBV7-2 with TRBJ1-1; TRBD1 is a possible D gene (5 bases). This CDR3 is built from 13 residues. Germline V gene data show CDR1 as SGHTA and CDR2 as FQGNSA. Deletions cut 0 bases from V and 7 bases from J, with 9 bases between.

The J gene is TRBJ2-7, the V gene TRBV18, with 11 nucleotides matching TRBD2. CDR1 and CDR2 (germline): KGHSH, LQKENI. The V and J ends lost 4 bases and 7 bases, in that order; junction bases with no gene match: 6. The length of the CDR3 is 14 residues. CDR3 in amino acids: CASSHGLAGEEQYF. For the CDR3, the DNA is TGTGCCAGCTCACACGGACTAGCGGGTGAGGAGCAGTACTTC. Full variable domain (outside the CDR3, taken from reference TRBV18 and TRBJ2-7): NAGVMQNPRHLVRRRGQEARLRCSPMKGHSHVYWYRQLPEEGLKFMVYLQKENIIDESGMPKERFSAEFPKEGPSILRIQQVVRGDSAAYFCASSHGLAGEEQYFGPGTRLTVT.

The V gene is TRBV7-4, the J gene TRBJ2-5; TRBD1 aligns across 7 bases. The CDR3 is 18 residues long. Germline CDR1 is SGHVT and CDR2 is SQSDAQ. With 7 bases clipped from V and 1 base from J, the junction kept 18 bases outside the gene matches. The CDR3 coding sequence is TGTGCCAGCACCACGTCGGAAGGGCGACAGGGTCCCCAAGAGACCCAGTACTTC. Amino acids: CASTTSEGRQGPQETQYF.

V is TRBV28 and J is TRBJ1-2; D gene uncertain. Germline V gene sequence: CDR1 MDHEN, CDR2 SYDVKM. V dropped 6 bases and J dropped 5 bases, with 13 bases sitting between them. CDR3 length: 13 amino acids. CDR3 region: CASSPGGRYGYTF. In DNA form, the CDR3 reads TGTGCCAGCAGCCCTGGAGGGAGGTATGGCTACACCTTC.

The genes are TRBV10-3 and TRBJ2-2; no clear D gene. Per germline, CDR1 ENHRY and CDR2 SYGVKD. The length of the CDR3 is 13 residues. The germline V and J ends were trimmed by 2 bases and 5 bases, with 6 bases remaining between them. This CDR3 reads CAISEAVTGELFF. CDR3 coding DNA: TGTGCCATCAGTGAGGCGGTAACCGGGGAGCTGTTTTTT.

The rearrangement joins TRBV4-3 to TRBJ2-7; unclear D gene. The CDR3 has 13 residues. Germline assignment: CDR1 LGHNA and CDR2 YSLEER. The V gene lost 4 bases and the J gene lost 6 bases, with 13 bases spanning the gap. CDR3 residues: CASSPRGGSEQYF. The CDR3 coding sequence is TGCGCCAGCAGCCCAAGAGGTGGGTCCGAGCAGTACTTC.

This clone appeared a single time. CDR3 in DNA: TGCGCCAGCAGCCAAGATGAGGGGGCGGACACTGAAGCTTTCTTT. This translates into CASSQDEGADTEAFF. The chain links TRBV4-1 to TRBJ1-1, with TRBD1 matching over 7 bases. Germline V gene data show CDR1 as MGHRA and CDR2 as YSYEKL. This CDR3 region has 15 residues. Trimming removed 0 bases from V and 3 bases from J; junction bases left unmatched: 4.

The J gene is TRBJ1-5, the V gene TRBV19; TRBD1 matches at 9 bases. The trim removed 4 bases at V and 5 bases at J, leaving 9 bases unmatched. Germline V lookup: CDR1 LNHDA, CDR2 SQIVND (reference sequence). The CDR3 is made up of 16 amino acids. CDR3 DNA: TGTGCCAGTAGTAAACCGGGACAGGGTGGGTATCAGCCCCAGCATTTT. It encodes CASSKPGQGGYQPQHF.

V is TRBV7-5 and J is TRBJ2-7; whether TRBD1, the table's D call, matches the DNA was not checked. TRBV7-5 is assigned pseudogene status. This CDR3 spans 14 amino acids. Written as DNA, the CDR3 is TGTGTCAGAAGCCACAGGGTCCGAATATACGAGCAGTACTTC. Translating gives CVRSHRVRIYEQYF.

The rearrangement joins TRBV11-3 to TRBJ2-4, with D unresolved. The V end lost 5 bases, the J end lost 3 bases, and 23 bases lay between the germline ends. CDR3 length equals 18 residues. In germline, CDR1 is SGHNT, CDR2 YENEEA. CDR3 amino acids: CASSPEGKSRAGKNIQYF. In DNA form, the CDR3 reads TGTGCCAGCAGCCCCGAAGGTAAGTCCCGGGCAGGCAAAAACATTCAGTACTTC.

V gene TRBV10-2 combines with J gene TRBJ2-1; 8 bases are a match to TRBD2. The V segment lost 7 bases and the J segment 6 bases; nucleotides outside the gene matches: 17. Germline V gives CDR1 WSHSY, CDR2 SAAADI. This CDR3 spans 17 amino acids. The CDR3 sequence is CASIDWNQRERGNEQFF. In DNA form, the CDR3 reads TGCGCCAGCATCGATTGGAACCAGCGGGAGCGGGGCAATGAGCAGTTCTTC.

The gene calls are TRBV18 and TRBJ2-4; a possible D gene is TRBD2 (6 bases). The ends were cut back, 6 bases at V and 5 bases at J, with 8 bases in the middle. The CDR3 loop spans 12 amino acids. Germline V gives CDR1 KGHSH, CDR2 LQKENI. CDR3 in amino acids: CASSPGENIQYF. CDR3 nucleotide sequence: TGTGCCAGCTCCCCGGGAGAAAACATTCAGTACTTC.

The chain has TRBV18 and TRBJ2-1, with TRBD2 identical over 7 bases. Per germline, CDR1 KGHSH and CDR2 LQKENI. This CDR3 contains 15 residues. The V segment lost 6 bases and the J segment 0 bases; nucleotides outside the gene matches: 5. This chain's CDR3 is CASSGGSSSYNEQFF. The CDR3 DNA sequence: TGTGCCAGCTCCGGCGGGAGCAGCTCCTACAATGAGCAGTTCTTC.

About this clone: Other nucleotide sequences from this sample produce the same CDR3. V usage is TRBV14 and J usage is TRBJ2-3; no clear D gene. The CDR3 is made up of 11 amino acids. Germline V gene lookup returns CDR1 SGHDN and CDR2 FVKESK. V was shortened by 3 bases and J by 4 bases, with 2 bases between the two germline ends. Written as DNA, the CDR3 is TGTGCCAGCAGCCACGCAGATACGCAGTATTTT. Translated, it gives CASSHADTQYF.